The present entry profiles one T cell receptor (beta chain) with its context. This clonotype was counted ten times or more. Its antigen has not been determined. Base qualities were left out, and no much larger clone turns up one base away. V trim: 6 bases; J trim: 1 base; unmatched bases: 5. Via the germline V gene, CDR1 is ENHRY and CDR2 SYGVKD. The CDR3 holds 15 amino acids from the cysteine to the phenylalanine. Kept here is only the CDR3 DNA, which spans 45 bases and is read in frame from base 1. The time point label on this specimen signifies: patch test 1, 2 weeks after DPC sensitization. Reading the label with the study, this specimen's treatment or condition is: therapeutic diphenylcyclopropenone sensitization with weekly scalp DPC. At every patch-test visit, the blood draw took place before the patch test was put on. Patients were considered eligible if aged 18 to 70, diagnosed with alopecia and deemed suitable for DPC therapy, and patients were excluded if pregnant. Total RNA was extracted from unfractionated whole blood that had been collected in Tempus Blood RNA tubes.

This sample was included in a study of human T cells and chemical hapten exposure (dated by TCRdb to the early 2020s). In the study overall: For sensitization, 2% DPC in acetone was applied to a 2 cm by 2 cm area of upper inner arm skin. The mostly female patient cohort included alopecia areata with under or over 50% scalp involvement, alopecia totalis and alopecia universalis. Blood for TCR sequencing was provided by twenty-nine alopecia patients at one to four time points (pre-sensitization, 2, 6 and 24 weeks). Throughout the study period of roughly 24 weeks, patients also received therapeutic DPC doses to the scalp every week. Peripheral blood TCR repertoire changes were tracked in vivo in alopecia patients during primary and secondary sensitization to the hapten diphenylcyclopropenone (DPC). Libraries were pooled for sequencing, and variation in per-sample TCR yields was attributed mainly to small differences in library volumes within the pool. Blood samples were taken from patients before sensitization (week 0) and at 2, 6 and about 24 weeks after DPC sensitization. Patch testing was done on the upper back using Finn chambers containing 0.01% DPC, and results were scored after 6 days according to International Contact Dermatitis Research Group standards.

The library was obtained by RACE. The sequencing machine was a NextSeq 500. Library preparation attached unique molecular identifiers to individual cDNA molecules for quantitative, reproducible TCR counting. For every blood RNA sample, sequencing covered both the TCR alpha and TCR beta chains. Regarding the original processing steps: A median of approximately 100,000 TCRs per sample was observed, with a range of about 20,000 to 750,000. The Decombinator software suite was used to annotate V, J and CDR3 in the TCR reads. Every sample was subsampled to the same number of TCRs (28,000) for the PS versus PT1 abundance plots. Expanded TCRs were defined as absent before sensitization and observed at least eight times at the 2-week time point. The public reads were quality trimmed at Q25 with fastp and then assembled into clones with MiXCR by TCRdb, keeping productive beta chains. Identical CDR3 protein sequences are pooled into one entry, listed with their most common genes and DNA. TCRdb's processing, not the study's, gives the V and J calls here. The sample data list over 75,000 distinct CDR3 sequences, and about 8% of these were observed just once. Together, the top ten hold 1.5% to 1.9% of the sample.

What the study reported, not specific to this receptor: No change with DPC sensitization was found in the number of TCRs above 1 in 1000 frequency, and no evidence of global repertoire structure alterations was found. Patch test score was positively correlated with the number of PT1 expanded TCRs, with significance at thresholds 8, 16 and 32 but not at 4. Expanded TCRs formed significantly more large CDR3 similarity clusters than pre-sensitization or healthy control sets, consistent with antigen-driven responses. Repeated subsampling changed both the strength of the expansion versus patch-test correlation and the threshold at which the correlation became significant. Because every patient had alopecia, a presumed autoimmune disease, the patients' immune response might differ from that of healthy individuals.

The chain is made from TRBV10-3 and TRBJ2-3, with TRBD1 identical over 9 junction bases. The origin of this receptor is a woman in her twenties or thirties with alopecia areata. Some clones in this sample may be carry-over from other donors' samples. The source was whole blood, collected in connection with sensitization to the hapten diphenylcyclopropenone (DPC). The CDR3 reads CAIRKQGAGTDTQYF. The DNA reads TGTGCCATCAGAAAACAGGGGGCAGGCACAGATACGCAGTATTTT.